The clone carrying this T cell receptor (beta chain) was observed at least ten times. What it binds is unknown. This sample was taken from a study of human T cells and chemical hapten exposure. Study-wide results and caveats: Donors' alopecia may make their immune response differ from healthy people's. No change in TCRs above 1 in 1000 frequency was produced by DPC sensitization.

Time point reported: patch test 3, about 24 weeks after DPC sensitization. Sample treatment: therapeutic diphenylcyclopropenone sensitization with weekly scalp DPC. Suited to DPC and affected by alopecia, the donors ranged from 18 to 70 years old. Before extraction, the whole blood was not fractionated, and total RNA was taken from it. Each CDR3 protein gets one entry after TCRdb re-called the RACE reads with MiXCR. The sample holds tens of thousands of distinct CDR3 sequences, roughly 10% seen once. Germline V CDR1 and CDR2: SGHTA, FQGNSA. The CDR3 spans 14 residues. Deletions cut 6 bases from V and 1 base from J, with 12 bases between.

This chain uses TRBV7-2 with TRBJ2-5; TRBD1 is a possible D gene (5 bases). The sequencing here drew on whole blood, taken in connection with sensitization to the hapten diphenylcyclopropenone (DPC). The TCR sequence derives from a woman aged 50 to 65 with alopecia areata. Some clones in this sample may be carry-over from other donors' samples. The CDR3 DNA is TGTGCCAGCAGTTTCACAGGATTCCAAGAGACCCAGTACTTC. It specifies CASSFTGFQETQYF.